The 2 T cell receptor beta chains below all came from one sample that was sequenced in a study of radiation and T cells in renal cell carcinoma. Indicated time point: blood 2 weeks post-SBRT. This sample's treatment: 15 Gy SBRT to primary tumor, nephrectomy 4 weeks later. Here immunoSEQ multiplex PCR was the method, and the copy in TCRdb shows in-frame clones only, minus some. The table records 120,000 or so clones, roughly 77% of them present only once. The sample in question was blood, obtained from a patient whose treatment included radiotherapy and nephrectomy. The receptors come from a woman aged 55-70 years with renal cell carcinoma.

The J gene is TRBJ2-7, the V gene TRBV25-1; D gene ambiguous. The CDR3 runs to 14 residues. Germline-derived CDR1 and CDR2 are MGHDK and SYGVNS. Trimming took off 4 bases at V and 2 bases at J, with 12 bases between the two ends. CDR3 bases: TGTGCCAGCAGTGGCTTTATTGGCGCCTACGAGCAGTACTTC. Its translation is CASSGFIGAYEQYF.

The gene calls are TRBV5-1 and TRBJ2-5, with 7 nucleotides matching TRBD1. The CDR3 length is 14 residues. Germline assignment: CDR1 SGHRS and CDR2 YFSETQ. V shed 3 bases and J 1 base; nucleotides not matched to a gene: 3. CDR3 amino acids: CASSSGQIQETQYF. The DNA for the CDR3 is TGCGCCAGCAGCTCGGGACAGATCCAAGAGACCCAGTACTTC.